The source of this T cell receptor (beta chain) is a study of T cells expressing NK-cell markers. Study-wide results and limits: Dominance of the CD3+CD56-NKG2C+ fraction by these clonotypes also held in a few donors. Roughly six donors showed dominant NKG2C+ clonotypes comprising about 1.0-7.0% of their CD8+ T cells.

TCRdb reanalyzed the 5' RACE reads and collapses them to one entry per CDR3 protein, without DNA. The sample has 300,000 to 500,000 distinct CDR3 sequences. With regard to this clonotype: The antigen is unknown.

Material for sequencing was blood T cells: a sorted CD56 or NKG2C T cell subset, CD4+ or CD8+ T cells, or bulk PBMC T cells (not recorded which). This clonotype was sampled from a woman between 45 and 60 years old in good health.

The CDR3 sequence: CSARPGTSGRHEQFF. The chain joins TRBV20-1 to TRBJ2-1; the TCRdb call, TRBD2, lacks DNA for checking. This CDR3 is 15 amino acids long. From germline, CDR1 is DFQATT and CDR2 SNEGSKA (reference sequence).